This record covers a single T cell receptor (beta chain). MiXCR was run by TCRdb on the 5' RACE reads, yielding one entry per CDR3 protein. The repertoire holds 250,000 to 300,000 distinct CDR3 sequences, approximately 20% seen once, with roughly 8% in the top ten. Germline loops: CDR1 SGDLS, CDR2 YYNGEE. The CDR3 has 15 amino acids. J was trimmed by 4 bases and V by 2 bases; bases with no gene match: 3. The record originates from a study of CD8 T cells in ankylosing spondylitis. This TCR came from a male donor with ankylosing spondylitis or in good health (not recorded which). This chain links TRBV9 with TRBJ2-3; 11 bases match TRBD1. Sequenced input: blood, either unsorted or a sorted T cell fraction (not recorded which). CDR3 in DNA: TGTGCCAGCAGCGTGGGACAGGGGGGGGCAGATACGCAGTATTTT. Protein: CASSVGQGGADTQYF.